The rows below give T cell receptor beta chains drawn from one sample of a study of cytomegalovirus exposure and HLA in healthy donors. Only in-frame clones appear in the TCRdb table, and some are missing; sequencing was by immunoSEQ multiplex PCR. The sample carries around 130,000 clones, roughly 79% recorded once. The sample was PBMCs. The receptors were sampled from a woman between 35 and 50 years old in good health and CMV-seronegative. Both conserved end residues are part of each CDR3. A D gene is named only where the DNA matches it firmly. Clone size is stated in some rows and not others, as once, few, many or a class when expanded.

d_call: TRBD2; v_call: TRBV7-9; j_call: TRBJ2-1; clone_size: NA; cdr3_aa: CASSLERELDNEQFF; cdr3_nt: TGTGCCAGCAGCTTAGAGCGGGAGTTGGACAATGAGCAGTTCTTC
d_call: TRBD2; v_call: TRBV7-2; j_call: TRBJ2-1; clone_size: NA; cdr3_aa: CASSGLAGLAYNEQFF; cdr3_nt: TGTGCCAGCTCCGGATTAGCGGGCCTTGCCTACAATGAGCAGTTCTTC
d_call: NA; v_call: TRBV30; j_call: TRBJ1-3; clone_size: NA; cdr3_aa: CAWSRQSGNTIYF; cdr3_nt: TGTGCCTGGAGTCGACAGTCTGGAAACACCATATATTTT
d_call: NA; v_call: TRBV9; j_call: TRBJ1-2; clone_size: NA; cdr3_aa: CASSVATSAQPGVNYGYTF; cdr3_nt: TGTGCCAGCAGCGTAGCTACTTCGGCACAACCCGGGGTTAACTATGGCTACACCTTC
d_call: NA; v_call: TRBV4-1; j_call: TRBJ1-1; clone_size: few; cdr3_aa: CASRVPTGRGTEAFF; cdr3_nt: TGCGCCAGCAGGGTACCGACAGGTCGGGGCACTGAAGCTTTCTTT
d_call: TRBD1; v_call: TRBV4-1; j_call: TRBJ1-6; clone_size: once; cdr3_aa: CASSQDVKGATNSPLHF; cdr3_nt: TGCGCCAGCAGCCAAGATGTGAAGGGGGCGACTAATTCACCCCTCCACTTT
d_call: TRBD1; v_call: TRBV9; j_call: TRBJ1-2; clone_size: NA; cdr3_aa: CASSVGAGQGAYGYTF; cdr3_nt: TGTGCCAGCAGCGTAGGGGCGGGACAGGGGGCGTATGGCTACACCTTC
d_call: NA; v_call: TRBV19; j_call: TRBJ2-6; clone_size: NA; cdr3_aa: CASSIAGAGANVLTF; cdr3_nt: TGTGCCAGTAGTATAGCAGGGGCTGGGGCCAACGTCCTGACTTTC
d_call: NA; v_call: TRBV28; j_call: TRBJ1-1; clone_size: NA; cdr3_aa: CASSSSFKMSVVTEAFF; cdr3_nt: TGTGCCAGCAGCTCATCTTTTAAGATGTCGGTGGTCACTGAAGCTTTCTTT
d_call: NA; v_call: TRBV6-1; j_call: TRBJ2-3; clone_size: NA; cdr3_aa: CATWGVPPPTDTQYF; cdr3_nt: TGTGCCACCTGGGGGGTGCCTCCACCCACAGATACGCAGTATTTT
d_call: TRBD1; v_call: TRBV5-1; j_call: TRBJ1-1; clone_size: NA; cdr3_aa: CASSFPGTGGVDTEAFF; cdr3_nt: TGCGCCAGCAGCTTCCCCGGGACAGGGGGCGTTGACACTGAAGCTTTCTTT
d_call: NA; v_call: TRBV11-2; j_call: TRBJ1-6; clone_size: NA; cdr3_aa: CASSLGTRGGNSPLHF; cdr3_nt: TGTGCCAGCAGCTTAGGGACTAGGGGAGGCAATTCACCCCTCCACTTT
d_call: TRBD1; v_call: TRBV6-1; j_call: TRBJ1-2; clone_size: once; cdr3_aa: CASSEYTGGNYGYTF; cdr3_nt: TGTGCCAGCAGTGAATATACAGGGGGTAACTATGGCTACACCTTC
d_call: TRBD2; v_call: TRBV6-5; j_call: TRBJ2-1; clone_size: NA; cdr3_aa: CASARAGGPSNEQFF; cdr3_nt: TGTGCCAGTGCCCGGGCGGGAGGGCCTTCAAATGAGCAGTTCTTC
d_call: TRBD1; v_call: TRBV7-8; j_call: TRBJ2-1; clone_size: NA; cdr3_aa: CASSLFGTGGRNEQFF; cdr3_nt: TGTGCCAGCAGCTTATTTGGGACAGGGGGCAGGAATGAGCAGTTCTTC
d_call: TRBD2; v_call: TRBV28; j_call: TRBJ2-1; clone_size: NA; cdr3_aa: CASSELAGYNEQFF; cdr3_nt: TGTGCCAGCTCAGAACTAGCGGGGTACAATGAGCAGTTCTTC
d_call: TRBD1; v_call: TRBV19; j_call: TRBJ2-3; clone_size: NA; cdr3_aa: CASSLLRDRGTDTQYF; cdr3_nt: TGTGCCAGTAGTTTACTCCGGGACAGGGGGACAGATACGCAGTATTTT
d_call: NA; v_call: TRBV4-1; j_call: TRBJ2-2; clone_size: NA; cdr3_aa: CASSQDLAGRNTGELFF; cdr3_nt: TGCGCCAGCAGCCAAGATTTGGCGGGACGGAACACCGGGGAGCTGTTTTTT
d_call: NA; v_call: TRBV7-2; j_call: TRBJ2-7; clone_size: NA; cdr3_aa: CASSSEGRETYEQYF; cdr3_nt: TGTGCCAGCAGCTCGGAGGGACGGGAAACCTACGAGCAGTACTTC
d_call: TRBD1; v_call: TRBV2; j_call: TRBJ1-5; clone_size: NA; cdr3_aa: CASRVTGGRQPQHF; cdr3_nt: TGTGCCAGCAGAGTGACAGGGGGTCGTCAGCCCCAGCATTTT
d_call: TRBD1; v_call: TRBV2; j_call: TRBJ1-1; clone_size: NA; cdr3_aa: CASRGQGVTEAFF; cdr3_nt: TGTGCCAGCAGGGGACAGGGGGTTACTGAAGCTTTCTTT
d_call: NA; v_call: TRBV6-6; j_call: TRBJ1-2; clone_size: once; cdr3_aa: CASSRGGADNYGYTF; cdr3_nt: TGTGCCAGCAGCCGCGGAGGGGCTGATAACTATGGCTACACCTTC
d_call: NA; v_call: TRBV6-4; j_call: TRBJ2-7; clone_size: NA; cdr3_aa: CASSDSPSYEQYF; cdr3_nt: TGTGCCAGCAGTGATTCCCCTTCCTACGAGCAGTACTTC
d_call: TRBD1; v_call: TRBV19; j_call: TRBJ1-5; clone_size: NA; cdr3_aa: CASSINRGLGNQPQHF; cdr3_nt: TGTGCCAGTAGTATAAACAGGGGGCTGGGCAATCAGCCCCAGCATTTT
d_call: TRBD1; v_call: TRBV7-9; j_call: TRBJ2-7; clone_size: NA; cdr3_aa: CSSSKTPGQSVYEQYF; cdr3_nt: TGTTCCAGCAGCAAGACGCCGGGACAGTCTGTTTACGAGCAGTACTTC
d_call: NA; v_call: TRBV7-2; j_call: TRBJ2-1; clone_size: NA; cdr3_aa: CASSPFGEQFF; cdr3_nt: TGTGCCAGCAGCCCCTTCGGTGAGCAGTTCTTC
d_call: NA; v_call: TRBV28; j_call: TRBJ1-2; clone_size: NA; cdr3_aa: CASSLAGGAGGYTF; cdr3_nt: TGTGCCAGCAGTTTAGCGGGGGGCGCGGGGGGCTACACCTTC
d_call: TRBD2; v_call: TRBV5-4; j_call: TRBJ2-1; clone_size: NA; cdr3_aa: CASSSGGGAGSYNEQFF; cdr3_nt: TGTGCCAGCAGCTCCGGCGGGGGGGCCGGCTCCTACAATGAGCAGTTCTTC
d_call: NA; v_call: TRBV7-9; j_call: TRBJ2-2; clone_size: NA; cdr3_aa: CASSFAGARGTGELFF; cdr3_nt: TGTGCCAGCAGCTTTGCGGGGGCCCGGGGCACCGGGGAGCTGTTTTTT
d_call: NA; v_call: TRBV7-3; j_call: TRBJ2-1; clone_size: NA; cdr3_aa: CASSLGGRSYNEQFF; cdr3_nt: TGTGCCAGCAGCTTAGGGGGCCGAAGCTACAATGAGCAGTTCTTC
d_call: NA; v_call: TRBV10-3; j_call: TRBJ2-1; clone_size: NA; cdr3_aa: CAIRGTPTDEQFF; cdr3_nt: TGTGCCATCAGGGGGACTCCGACGGATGAGCAGTTCTTC
d_call: TRBD1; v_call: TRBV7-7; j_call: TRBJ2-1; clone_size: NA; cdr3_aa: CASSTGGSYNEQFF; cdr3_nt: TGTGCTAGCAGCACAGGGGGCTCCTACAATGAGCAGTTCTTC
d_call: TRBD1; v_call: TRBV29-1; j_call: TRBJ1-1; clone_size: NA; cdr3_aa: CSVDRGLRDTEAFF; cdr3_nt: TGCAGCGTCGACAGGGGGCTCCGGGACACTGAAGCTTTCTTT
d_call: TRBD1; v_call: TRBV10-2; j_call: TRBJ1-2; clone_size: NA; cdr3_aa: CASSGDRYYGYTF; cdr3_nt: TGCGCCAGCAGTGGGGACAGATACTATGGCTACACCTTC
d_call: TRBD1; v_call: TRBV9; j_call: TRBJ1-4; clone_size: NA; cdr3_aa: CASTGQGQRKLFF; cdr3_nt: TGTGCCAGCACGGGACAGGGACAAAGAAAACTGTTTTTT
d_call: TRBD1; v_call: TRBV4-2; j_call: TRBJ2-3; clone_size: NA; cdr3_aa: CASSQDAYKGQAYSTDTQYF; cdr3_nt: TGTGCCAGCAGCCAAGATGCCTACAAGGGACAGGCCTATAGCACAGATACGCAGTATTTT
d_call: NA; v_call: TRBV6-5; j_call: TRBJ2-2; clone_size: few; cdr3_aa: CASSYSSGPNTGELFF; cdr3_nt: TGTGCCAGCAGTTACTCAAGCGGGCCGAACACCGGGGAGCTGTTTTTT
d_call: NA; v_call: TRBV18; j_call: TRBJ2-4; clone_size: NA; cdr3_aa: CASSPQTGNIQYF; cdr3_nt: TGTGCCAGCTCACCACAAACAGGGAACATTCAGTACTTC
d_call: TRBD1; v_call: TRBV6-5; j_call: TRBJ1-2; clone_size: NA; cdr3_aa: CASSYSSRGSGYTF; cdr3_nt: TGTGCCAGCAGTTACTCATCCAGGGGGAGCGGCTACACCTTC
d_call: NA; v_call: TRBV5-4; j_call: TRBJ2-5; clone_size: NA; cdr3_aa: CASSFSLETQYF; cdr3_nt: TGTGCCAGCAGCTTTTCCTTAGAGACCCAGTACTTC
d_call: TRBD1; v_call: TRBV11-3; j_call: TRBJ2-3; clone_size: NA; cdr3_aa: CASSPGTGGSSTDTQYF; cdr3_nt: TGTGCCAGCAGCCCTGGGACAGGGGGCTCGTCCACAGATACGCAGTATTTT
d_call: TRBD2; v_call: TRBV11-2; j_call: TRBJ2-7; clone_size: NA; cdr3_aa: CASSNRGTAGGEQYF; cdr3_nt: TGTGCCAGCAGCAACCGAGGGACGGCGGGAGGCGAGCAGTACTTC
d_call: NA; v_call: TRBV11-2; j_call: TRBJ1-2; clone_size: NA; cdr3_aa: CASSLGADNYGYTF; cdr3_nt: TGTGCCAGCAGCTTAGGTGCAGATAACTATGGCTACACCTTC
d_call: TRBD2; v_call: TRBV30; j_call: TRBJ2-5; clone_size: NA; cdr3_aa: CAWSVGAGGRETQYF; cdr3_nt: TGTGCCTGGAGTGTAGGAGCGGGGGGTAGGGAGACCCAGTACTTC
d_call: NA; v_call: TRBV6-5; j_call: TRBJ1-2; clone_size: NA; cdr3_aa: CATRGGYGYTF; cdr3_nt: TGTGCCACCCGGGGGGGCTATGGCTACACCTTC